Below, 27 T cell receptor beta chains from the same sample are listed, as sequenced in a study of T cells in Graves' hyperthyroidism and ophthalmopathy. It was RNA transcripts that yielded the amplified TCR beta CDR3 regions. A first-round RT-PCR of the TCR CDR3 used the HTBI primer set. TCRdb recomputed calls from the multiplex PCR reads with MiXCR, one row per CDR3 protein. In the table there are around 540,000 distinct CDR3 sequences, roughly 46% of which are singletons. The sequenced material came from peripheral blood or thyroid tissue (not recorded which). All receptors come from a woman in her late teens or twenties with Graves' hyperthyroidism.

The chain uses TRBV19 and TRBJ1-1; tentative D call: TRBD1 (6 bases). There are 14 residues in the CDR3. From germline, CDR1 is LNHDA and CDR2 SQIVND (reference sequence). V was pared by 4 bases and J by 0 bases, with 9 bases between. The CDR3 is CASSKQGVNTEAFF. CDR3 sequence (DNA): TGTGCCAGTAGTAAACAGGGTGTGAACACTGAAGCTTTCTTT.

This clonotype has just a few counts. V usage is TRBV7-9 and J usage is TRBJ1-5; no clear D. V gave up 3 bases and J gave up 0 bases, with 6 bases separating them. The CDR3 has 14 amino acids. Germline lookup yields CDR1 SEHNR and CDR2 FQNEAQ (reference sequence). CDR3 sequence: CASSFGTSNQPQHF. The CDR3 coding sequence is TGTGCCAGCAGCTTTGGCACTAGCAATCAGCCCCAGCATTTT.

Concerning this clonotype itself: A much larger clone lies a single base off, so this may be a read error. The gene calls are TRBV7-6 and TRBJ2-7; D is unclear. V was cut by 5 bases and J by 2 bases, with 16 bases left in between. This CDR3 spans 15 amino acids. Germline CDR1 reads SGHVS; CDR2 reads FNYEAQ. The DNA for the CDR3 is TGTGCCAGCAGCAGAGGAGTCGGGTCACCCTACGAGCAGTACTTC. It codes for CASSRGVGSPYEQYF. Filled out from reference TRBV7-6 and TRBJ2-7, the complete variable domain reads GAGVSQSPRYKVTKRGQDVALRCDPISGHVSLYWYRQALGQGPEFLTYFNYEAQQDKSGLPNDRFSAERPEGSISTLTIQRTEQRDSAMYRCASSRGVGSPYEQYFGPGTRLTVT.

In its sample, this clonotype was seen a few times. V gene TRBV19 combines with J gene TRBJ2-7, with a weak D call TRBD1 (5 bases). The CDR3 runs to 14 residues. The germline gives CDR1 LNHDA, CDR2 SQIVND (reference sequence). V lost 6 bases, J lost 2 bases, and 14 bases lay in between. CDR3 sequence reads: CASSSLDSPYEQYF. The DNA for the CDR3 is TGTGCCAGTAGCTCCCTCGACAGCCCCTACGAGCAGTACTTC.

This clonotype was seen at least ten times. The rearrangement joins TRBV15 to TRBJ1-1; 9 nucleotides align to TRBD1. Germline V gene lookup returns CDR1 LNHNV and CDR2 YYDKDF (reference sequence). V gave up 5 bases and J gave up 3 bases; unmatched junction bases: 10. The CDR3 has 16 residues. CDR3 DNA sequence: TGTGCCACCAGCGAACAGGGGGCCTTAGGGGACACTGAAGCTTTCTTT. It encodes CATSEQGALGDTEAFF.

The chain employs TRBV7-3 and TRBJ1-4; 8 positions match TRBD1. Germline CDR1 and CDR2: SGHTA and FQGTGA. This CDR3 comprises 14 residues. V trimming: 5 bases; J trimming: 8 bases; junction bases outside the gene matches: 7. This CDR3 reads CASSEDREGEKLFF. In DNA form, the CDR3 reads TGTGCCAGCAGCGAGGACAGGGAAGGCGAAAAACTGTTTTTT.

Turning to this clonotype: Just one base apart from a much larger clone, this may be a read error. The chain combines TRBV2 with TRBJ1-5; D is unclear. Trimming took 6 bases from V and 4 from J, leaving 7 bases between them. CDR1 and CDR2 from the germline V gene are SNHLY and FYNNEI. This CDR3 comprises 12 residues. In DNA, the CDR3 is TGTGCCAGCAGCCGGAGGAATCAGCCCCAGCATTTT. Protein sequence: CASSRRNQPQHF.

Worth noting for this clonotype: A much larger clonotype is one base distant, so this may be a read error. As the CDR3 is not closed by the conserved phenylalanine or tryptophan, this likely results from a read error. V usage is TRBV11-2 and J usage is TRBJ2-7; the D gene is possibly TRBD2 (6 bases). Trimming took off 3 bases at V and 9 bases at J, with 18 bases between the two ends. Germline V gene data show CDR1 as SGHAT and CDR2 as FQNNGV. The CDR3 length is 14 residues. DNA of the CDR3: TGTGCCAGCAGCTTGTCGGTTGGACTGGAGGGGCAGTACCTC. This gives the protein CASSLSVGLEGQYL.

CDR3 sequence reads: CSSPGLADYEQYF. As DNA, the CDR3 is TGCAGCTCACCCGGACTAGCGGACTACGAGCAGTACTTC. The chain combines TRBV29-1 with TRBJ2-7, with 10 bases aligning to TRBD2. The germline gives CDR1 SQVTM, CDR2 ANQGSEA. The CDR3 covers 13 residues. The V and J ends lost 8 bases and 3 bases, in that order; junction bases with no gene match: 7.

V and J are TRBV2 and TRBJ1-6, with 7 bases that match TRBD1. Trimming took 7 bases from V and 6 from J; bases not matched to a gene: 9. The germline V gene has CDR1 SNHLY and CDR2 FYNNEI. CDR3 length: 15 amino acids. The CDR3 DNA follows: TGTGCCAGCACTAGACAGGGACAGATTAATTCACCCCTCCACTTT. It specifies CASTRQGQINSPLHF.

About this clonotype itself: A single base separates this from a much larger clone, so it may be a read error. The CDR3 does not close with the conserved phenylalanine or tryptophan, likely indicating a read error. The DNA is left out, because the CDR3 cannot be placed on it with certainty; the CDR3 is given as TCRdb lists it. CDR3 region: CASSLKAGGRVWL. The rearrangement links TRBV7-2 to TRBJ2-5; whether TRBD2, the table's D call, matches the DNA was not checked. Germline CDR1 SGHTA, CDR2 FQGNSA. The CDR3 spans 13 amino acids, including both terminal residues.

This clonotype was seen ten or more times. The rearrangement uses TRBV29-1 and TRBJ2-5; D is unresolved. The CDR3 totals 12 residues. Per germline, CDR1 SQVTM and CDR2 ANQGSEA. V lost 3 bases and J 4 bases, leaving 9 bases between the germline ends. CDR3 protein: CSVESWRETQYF. The CDR3 bases are TGCAGCGTTGAGTCCTGGAGAGAGACCCAGTACTTC.

V and J are TRBV29-1 and TRBJ2-7; D may be TRBD2 (7 bases). Germline V gives CDR1 SQVTM, CDR2 ANQGSEA. Trimming shortened V by 7 bases and J by 4 bases, and 17 bases separated the two germline ends. CDR3 size: 13 residues. In nucleotides, the CDR3 is TGCAGCGCCACGGGGGGAGGGGGATACGAGCAGTACTTC. Translation: CSATGGGGYEQYF.

V usage is TRBV11-3 and J usage is TRBJ2-7; no definite D call. The V and J ends lost 8 bases and 7 bases respectively, with 21 bases between them. The CDR3 sequence is 14 residues long. The germline CDR1 and CDR2 sequences are SGHNT and YENEEA. The CDR3 is CASSDSTGPEEQYF. CDR3 nucleotides: TGTGCCAGCTCCGACTCTACCGGGCCGGAGGAGCAGTACTTC.

The chain carries TRBV7-2 and TRBJ1-4; 7 bases agree with TRBD1. The CDR3 contains 15 residues. Looked up from germline, CDR1 is SGHTA and CDR2 is FQGNSA. The V segment lost 5 bases and the J segment 5 bases; nucleotides outside the gene matches: 8. As DNA, the CDR3 is TGTGCCAGCAGCCTCGGGACAGTGAAGAATGAAAAACTGTTTTTT. It is translated as CASSLGTVKNEKLFF.

This chain links TRBV4-1 with TRBJ1-5, with D unresolved. Trimming left V 0 bases short and J 3 bases short, with 12 bases between. Germline V gene sequence: CDR1 MGHRA, CDR2 YSYEKL. The CDR3 extends over 16 amino acids. The CDR3 protein is CASSQDPSRTNQPQHF. The CDR3 DNA is TGCGCCAGCAGCCAAGATCCTTCCAGAACCAATCAGCCCCAGCATTTT.

This clonotype was detected only once. This chain joins TRBV15 and TRBJ2-2, with D unresolved. CDR1 is LNHNV and CDR2 is YYDKDF in the germline V gene (reference sequence). This CDR3 is built from 12 residues. The V gene lost 0 bases and the J gene lost 9 bases, with 5 bases spanning the gap. CDR3 protein: CATSRDHRELFF. CDR3 DNA: TGTGCCACCAGCAGAGATCACAGGGAGCTGTTTTTT.

The chain employs TRBV7-6 and TRBJ2-3; possibly TRBD2 for D (7 bases). The J call may be in error: the DNA end matches TRBJ2-7 better. Germline V gene sequence: CDR1 SGHVS, CDR2 FNYEAQ. The CDR3 has 13 residues. The CDR3 DNA follows: TGTGCCAGCAGCCCTGGGGGGGCAGATACGCAGTACTTC. Translating it yields CASSPGGADTQYF.

The CDR3 DNA is TGTGCCACCAGCAGTTTCGAGACTGGGGCCAACGTCCTGACTTTC. Its translation is CATSSFETGANVLTF. The chain couples TRBV15 to TRBJ2-6; unclear D gene. Trimming cost V 3 bases and J 2 bases, with 8 bases left between them. The CDR3 runs to 15 residues. Germline values: CDR1 LNHNV, CDR2 YYDKDF (reference sequence).

The V gene is TRBV14, the J gene TRBJ1-2; D not resolved. The V end was cut by 4 bases, the J end by 0 bases, with 15 bases between. The CDR3 has 16 residues. Germline values: CDR1 SGHDN, CDR2 FVKESK. The CDR3: CASSPRIGSTNYGYTF. In nucleotides, the CDR3 is TGTGCCAGCAGCCCCAGAATTGGGTCCACTAACTATGGCTACACCTTC.

This clonotype has a handful of counts. V usage is TRBV7-2 and J usage is TRBJ1-3, with TRBD1 as a possible D gene (6 bases). Germline-derived CDR1 and CDR2 are SGHTA and FQGNSA. This CDR3 is built from 14 residues. V shed 5 bases and J shed 0 bases, with 8 bases lying between them. The DNA of the CDR3 is TGTGCCAGCAGCCAGGGGAGCTCTGGAAACACCATATATTTT. Amino acid sequence: CASSQGSSGNTIYF.

This clonotype was counted at least ten times. The chain couples TRBV10-3 to TRBJ2-7; TRBD2 matches at 7 bases. CDR3 length: 12 residues. CDR1 is ENHRY, CDR2 SYGVKD, per germline. V dropped 6 bases and J dropped 2; count of bases not matched to a gene: 1. CDR3 in amino acids: CAISLAAYEQYF. The DNA for the CDR3 is TGTGCCATCAGCCTAGCGGCCTACGAGCAGTACTTC.

Only a few counts were recorded for this clonotype. This chain uses TRBV12-5 with TRBJ1-2; D is ambiguous. V lost 1 base and J lost 7, with 7 bases in between. Germline CDR1 reads LGHNT; CDR2 reads FRNRAP. CDR3 length equals 12 residues. For the CDR3, the DNA is TGTGCTAGTGGTTTGGATCTGGCTGGCTACACCTTC. Translating it yields CASGLDLAGYTF.

This clonotype was observed once. This chain links TRBV11-1 with TRBJ2-2; 10 bases are shared with TRBD2. This CDR3 region has 14 residues. Germline CDR1 and CDR2: SGHAT and FQDESV (reference sequence). V was clipped by 4 bases and J by 5 bases; unmatched bases: 1. Here the CDR3 DNA reads TGTGCCAGCAGCTCGACTAGCGGGACCGGGGAGCTGTTTTTT. Protein sequence: CASSSTSGTGELFF.

J is TRBJ1-1 and V is TRBV9; D uncertain. V was trimmed by 0 bases and J by 0 bases, leaving 9 bases between them. The CDR3 consists of 15 residues. Germline CDR1 is SGDLS and CDR2 is YYNGEE. The CDR3 spells CASSVELGLNTEAFF. The CDR3 region has the DNA TGTGCCAGCAGCGTAGAACTCGGCTTGAACACTGAAGCTTTCTTT.

This clonotype was seen at least ten times. The rearrangement uses TRBV10-3 and TRBJ1-1; possible D gene TRBD1, 6 bases. Trimming removed 6 bases at V and 1 base at J, with 12 bases between. CDR3 length equals 14 residues. Germline values: CDR1 ENHRY, CDR2 SYGVKD. The CDR3: CAISPDRTNTEAFF. In DNA, the CDR3 is TGTGCCATCAGCCCCGACAGGACGAACACTGAAGCTTTCTTT.

This clonotype was seen more than once but under ten times. The V and J genes are TRBV25-1 and TRBJ1-6, with unresolved D. V dropped 7 bases and J dropped 4 bases, with 14 bases sitting between them. The CDR3 runs 15 residues. Germline lookup yields CDR1 MGHDK and CDR2 SYGVNS. The CDR3 loop reads CASNLDTSYNSPLHF. Written as DNA, the CDR3 is TGTGCCAGCAACCTAGACACTTCATATAATTCACCCCTCCACTTT. Full variable domain (rest looked up from reference TRBV25-1 and TRBJ1-6): EADIYQTPRYLVIGTGKKITLECSQTMGHDKMYWYQQDPGMELHLIHYSYGVNSTEKGDLSSESTVSRIRTEHFPLTLESARPSHTSQYLCASNLDTSYNSPLHFGNGTRLTVT.